A single sample gave rise to the 18 T cell receptor beta chains below, sequenced in a study of blood T cell repertoires in COVID-19. Measured with immunoSEQ multiplex PCR; TCRdb has only the in-frame clones, and not every one. The sample shows 250,000 to 350,000 clones, about 92% of them seen only once. Sequenced input: PBMCs or T cells enriched from blood (not recorded which). Receptors were obtained from a woman in her 30s who had recovered from COVID-19.

The chain is built from TRBV6-6 and TRBJ2-7; TRBD1 agrees at 7 bases. From germline, CDR1 is MNHNY and CDR2 SVGAGI (reference sequence). V trimming: 4 bases; J trimming: 3 bases; junction bases outside the gene matches: 9. The CDR3 has 15 residues. CDR3 residues: CASSSRRQGGYEQYF. CDR3 DNA: TGTGCCAGCAGTTCTCGGAGACAGGGTGGCTACGAGCAGTACTTC.

V gene TRBV18 combines with J gene TRBJ2-3; 8 nucleotides line up with TRBD2. J was trimmed by 3 bases and V by 0 bases; bases with no gene match: 2. The length of the CDR3 is 15 residues. Germline lookup yields CDR1 KGHSH and CDR2 LQKENI. The CDR3 DNA is TGTGCCAGCTCACCACCCATAGCGGGGACAGATACGCAGTATTTT. The encoded protein is CASSPPIAGTDTQYF.

V and J are TRBV7-3 and TRBJ1-4; D gene ambiguous. The V end lost 1 base, the J end lost 0 bases, and 6 bases lay between the germline ends. Germline V gene sequence: CDR1 SGHTA, CDR2 FQGTGA. This CDR3 has 15 amino acids. The CDR3 DNA follows: TGTGCCAGCAGCTTAAGGCCAGCAACTAATGAAAAACTGTTTTTT. It specifies CASSLRPATNEKLFF. The variable domain in full, with the rest retrieved from reference TRBV7-3 and TRBJ1-4, is GAGVSQTPSNKVTEKGKYVELRCDPISGHTALYWYRQSLGQGPEFLIYFQGTGAADDSGLPNDRFFAVRPEGSVSTLKIQRTERGDSAVYLCASSLRPATNEKLFFGSGTQLSVL.

This clone showed up just a few times. The genes are TRBV28 and TRBJ1-3; 7 bases match TRBD1. The CDR3 spans 14 residues. The J segment lost 9 bases and the V segment lost 5 bases, leaving 10 bases of the junction unmatched. Germline CDR1 is MDHEN and CDR2 is SYDVKM. This CDR3 reads CASSLTGPVGTIYF. For the CDR3, the DNA is TGTGCCAGCAGTCTGACAGGGCCGGTAGGCACCATATATTTT.

The V gene is TRBV3-1 (or the pseudogene TRBV3-2), the J gene TRBJ1-2; D is perhaps TRBD1 (5 bases). The CDR3 has 14 amino acids. Between the trimmed V and J ends, which lost 0 bases and 6 bases, there was a span of 11 bases. Germline CDR1 LGHDT, CDR2 YNNKEL (reference sequence). CDR3 sequence: CASSQDPAGNGYTF. CDR3 coding DNA: TGTGCCAGCAGCCAAGATCCGGCAGGGAATGGCTACACCTTC.

J is TRBJ2-3 and V is TRBV25-1, with D possibly being TRBD2 (6 bases). Germline-derived CDR1 and CDR2 are MGHDK and SYGVNS. Trimming took off 8 bases at V and 6 bases at J, with 18 bases between the two ends. This CDR3 has 14 amino acids. The CDR3, as DNA: TGTGCCAGCCAGGACTATAACCCGGGTGATACGCAGTATTTT. It codes for CASQDYNPGDTQYF. Together with reference TRBV25-1 and TRBJ2-3, the CDR3 gives the full variable domain: EADIYQTPRYLVIGTGKKITLECSQTMGHDKMYWYQQDPGMELHLIHYSYGVNSTEKGDLSSESTVSRIRTEHFPLTLESARPSHTSQYLCASQDYNPGDTQYFGPGTRLTVL.

The chain employs TRBV9 and TRBJ2-7, with 8 bases identical to TRBD1. V dropped 0 bases and J dropped 0; count of bases not matched to a gene: 2. The germline gives CDR1 SGDLS, CDR2 YYNGEE. This CDR3 spans 15 amino acids. The CDR3 nucleotides are TGTGCCAGCAGCGTAGCGGGACAGGACTCCTACGAGCAGTACTTC. It is translated as CASSVAGQDSYEQYF.

The chain has TRBV19 and TRBJ1-2, with 9 bases lining up with TRBD1. Germline V CDR1 and CDR2: LNHDA, SQIVND (reference sequence). This CDR3 is 13 amino acids long. J was trimmed by 4 bases and V by 6 bases; bases with no gene match: 3. The CDR3: CASRLGQGYGYTF. For the CDR3, the DNA is TGTGCCAGTAGGTTGGGACAGGGCTATGGCTACACCTTC.

V usage is TRBV28 and J usage is TRBJ1-1; D may be TRBD1 (6 bases). Germline V lookup: CDR1 MDHEN, CDR2 SYDVKM. V was cut by 5 bases and J by 5 bases, with 18 bases left in between. The CDR3 loop spans 15 amino acids. This chain's CDR3 is CASSPIQPGQTEAFF. CDR3 DNA sequence: TGTGCCAGCAGTCCGATACAACCCGGACAGACTGAAGCTTTCTTT. The variable domain in full, completed from reference TRBV28 and TRBJ1-1, reads DVKVTQSSRYLVKRTGEKVFLECVQDMDHENMFWYRQDPGLGLRLIYFSYDVKMKEKGDIPEGYSVSREKKERFSLILESASTNQTSMYLCASSPIQPGQTEAFFGQGTRLTVV.

The count of this clone is one. This chain links TRBV7-9 with TRBJ1-2; 12 bases agree with TRBD1. From germline, CDR1 is SEHNR and CDR2 FQNEAQ (reference sequence). V was pared by 4 bases and J by 2 bases, with 8 bases of the junction left unmatched. This CDR3 comprises 17 residues. The CDR3, as DNA: TGTGCCAGCAGCTCGACCGGGACAGGGGGCGCAAACTATGGCTACACCTTC. Protein product: CASSSTGTGGANYGYTF.

V and J are TRBV27 and TRBJ2-2; D not resolved. The CDR3 loop spans 15 amino acids. Between the trimmed V and J ends, which lost 0 bases and 4 bases, there was a span of 9 bases. The germline V gene encodes CDR1 MNHEY and CDR2 SMNVEV (reference sequence). The DNA of the CDR3 is TGTGCCAGCAGTTTATCCGGAGTTTCCACCGGGGAGCTGTTTTTT. This encodes CASSLSGVSTGELFF.

This chain uses TRBV7-3 with TRBJ1-1; D possibly corresponds to TRBD1 (6 bases). The ends were cut back, 2 bases at V and 4 bases at J, with 11 bases in the middle. Looked up from germline, CDR1 is SGHTA and CDR2 is FQGTGA. This CDR3 spans 14 amino acids. CDR3 region: CASSLGRGATEAFF. The CDR3 region has the DNA TGTGCCAGCAGCTTAGGCAGGGGCGCCACTGAAGCTTTCTTT.

The rearrangement uses TRBV6-5 and TRBJ1-2, with 9 bases identical to TRBD1. J was trimmed by 1 base and V by 6 bases; bases with no gene match: 3. The CDR3 extends over 14 amino acids. Germline lookup yields CDR1 MNHEY and CDR2 SVGAGI. The chain's CDR3 is CASRETGGNYGYTF. The CDR3 region has the DNA TGTGCCAGCAGGGAGACAGGGGGTAACTATGGCTACACCTTC.

This clone showed up just a few times. J is TRBJ1-1 and V is TRBV13; D is unresolved. V was trimmed by 2 bases and J by 5 bases, leaving 9 bases between them. Per the germline V gene, CDR1 is PRHDT and CDR2 is FYEKMQ (reference sequence). This CDR3 has 13 residues. CDR3 region: CASSLYGLTEAFF. As DNA, the CDR3 is TGTGCCAGCAGCTTATACGGGTTGACTGAAGCTTTCTTT.

This clone was seen a single time. The chain uses TRBV2 and TRBJ1-2; D might be TRBD1 (5 bases). Germline V gives CDR1 SNHLY, CDR2 FYNNEI. The V end was cut by 6 bases, the J end by 4 bases, with 15 bases between. The CDR3 contains 14 residues. The CDR3 loop reads CASSLRVGVYGYTF. The CDR3 bases are TGTGCCAGCAGCCTCAGGGTTGGCGTCTATGGCTACACCTTC.

As regards this clone: The identical CDR3 is also encoded by other nucleotide sequences in the sample. This rearrangement joins TRBV9 to TRBJ2-3; D might be TRBD2 (5 bases). CDR3 length equals 15 residues. Trimming took off 1 base at V and 0 bases at J, with 9 bases between the two ends. From germline, CDR1 is SGDLS and CDR2 YYNGEE. This CDR3 reads CASSVSGTSTDTQYF. CDR3 nucleotide sequence: TGTGCCAGCAGCGTAAGCGGAACTAGCACAGATACGCAGTATTTT. The complete variable domain, with remaining parts taken from reference TRBV9 and TRBJ2-3, reads DSGVTQTPKHLITATGQRVTLRCSPRSGDLSVYWYQQSLDQGLQFLIQYYNGEERAKGNILERFSAQQFPDLHSELNLSSLELGDSALYFCASSVSGTSTDTQYFGPGTRLTVL.

The chain couples TRBV24-1 to TRBJ2-1, with 9 bases fitting TRBD2. The CDR3 has 18 amino acids. The V gene end was trimmed by 5 bases and the J gene end by 6 bases; junction bases not matched to a gene: 16. Looked up from germline, CDR1 is KGHDR and CDR2 is SFDVKD. The CDR3 sequence: CATSGPAGGPGRGNEQFF. The CDR3 DNA reads as TGTGCCACCAGTGGTCCAGCGGGAGGCCCGGGGAGGGGCAATGAGCAGTTCTTC.

The gene calls are TRBV28 and TRBJ1-4, with no clear D. V was clipped by 3 bases and J by 8 bases, with 7 bases between them. This CDR3 contains 12 residues. The germline CDR1 and CDR2 sequences are MDHEN and SYDVKM. The CDR3 protein is CASSLEGEKLFF. CDR3 nucleotides: TGTGCCAGCAGTTTGGAGGGCGAAAAACTGTTTTTT.